These T cell receptor beta chains were read from a single sample in a study of cytomegalovirus exposure and HLA in healthy donors. Using immunoSEQ multiplex PCR, the repertoire was profiled, and TCRdb retains in-frame clones only, with some absent. The repertoire holds around 130,000 clones, with about 80% as singletons. Material for sequencing was PBMCs. The source of these receptors is a man aged 45-65 years in good health and CMV-seronegative. The CDR3 runs from the conserved cysteine through the conserved F or W. Fields, in order: J gene, clone size, V gene, D gene, CDR3 protein, CDR3 DNA. The D gene is left open where the match is weak. The size of a clone is reported for some rows only, either as once, few or many, or as a class for expanded clones.

>TRBJ2-1|-|TRBV18|TRBD2
CASSPQGRTSTTEQFF
TGTGCCAGCTCACCCCAAGGGCGGACTAGCACGACTGAGCAGTTCTTC
>TRBJ2-7|few|TRBV25-1|-
CASSEIRDGGLTYEQYF
TGTGCCAGCAGTGAAATAAGGGATGGAGGGCTGACCTACGAGCAGTACTTC
>TRBJ2-2|few|TRBV7-8|-
CASSLALTTIVGELFF
TGTGCCAGCAGCTTAGCGCTGACTACTATTGTCGGGGAGCTGTTTTTT
>TRBJ2-7|-|TRBV7-2|-
CASSLAGQGLSEQYF
TGTGCCAGCAGCTTAGCGGGGCAGGGGCTCTCCGAGCAGTACTTC
>TRBJ1-5|-|TRBV2|-
CASSDRTASGPQHF
TGTGCCAGCAGTGACAGGACAGCGAGTGGGCCCCAGCATTTT
>TRBJ1-1|-|TRBV19|TRBD1
CASRPGTAAEAFF
TGTGCCAGTAGGCCCGGGACAGCCGCCGAAGCTTTCTTT
>TRBJ1-5|-|TRBV2|TRBD1
CASTPDRVNQPQHF
TGTGCCAGCACCCCAGACAGGGTCAACCAGCCCCAGCATTTT
>TRBJ2-2|-|TRBV2|-
CASSLEGSGTGELFF
TGTGCCAGCAGCCTGGAGGGCTCGGGTACCGGGGAGCTGTTTTTT
>TRBJ2-5|-|TRBV7-2|-
CASSRGLQETQYF
TGTGCCAGCAGCCGCGGTCTACAAGAGACCCAGTACTTC
>TRBJ2-1|-|TRBV28|TRBD2
CATSGGAYNEQFF
TGTGCCACCTCGGGGGGGGCCTACAATGAGCAGTTCTTC
>TRBJ2-2|-|TRBV5-4|-
CASSRQRTGELFF
TGTGCCAGCAGCCGGCAGCGTACCGGGGAGCTGTTTTTT
>TRBJ1-1|-|TRBV7-9|-
CASSLGIDTAFF
TGTGCCAGCAGCTTAGGAATTGACACGGCTTTCTTT